Below, one TCR beta chain is given with its context. Losses at the gene ends were 1 base for V and 0 bases for J; bases not matched to a gene: 8. Germline V lookup: CDR1 SGDLS, CDR2 YYNGEE. This CDR3 contains 18 residues. Clones were sequenced by immunoSEQ multiplex PCR, and TCRdb holds only the in-frame ones, with some missing. Of around 35,000 clones in the sample, over 90% are singletons; the top ten hold under 6.5%. Treatment specified: preoperative locoregional IRX-2 cytokine immunotherapy. Samples came from a phase Ib trial of preoperative locoregional IRX-2 cytokine immunotherapy. The sample comes from a study of preoperative IRX-2 immunotherapy in early breast cancer.

This material was collected from a patient treated with IRX-2 immunotherapy. The receptor's source is a human donor with breast cancer. The chain joins TRBV9 to TRBJ2-1; 9 positions agree with TRBD2. The CDR3 reads CASSVSASGTNSYNEQFF. The DNA for the CDR3 is TGTGCCAGCAGCGTATCGGCTAGCGGGACCAACTCCTACAATGAGCAGTTCTTC.